The TCR beta chain described here comes from a study of blood T cell repertoires in COVID-19. Study information: PBMCs, B-cell-depleted T cells, or T cells provided the cDNA or gDNA that made up the material.

There are 18 residues in the CDR3. Germline V CDR1 and CDR2: SGHRS, YFSETQ. V shed 3 bases and J 7 bases; nucleotides not matched to a gene: 11. In the authors' workflow: Estimated nucleated cell counts came from reference gene primer amplification. TCRdb keeps only in-frame clones here, not all; method: immunoSEQ multiplex PCR. V and J calls and clone size come straight from that table; D and trimming were deduced from the DNA. The repertoire holds almost 500,000 clones, with about 85% as singletons. In assigning cohorts, the study relied on participant-reported clinical history. Sequencing was done on a sample of PBMCs or T cells enriched from blood (not recorded which). This TCR came from an older woman who had recovered from COVID-19. The chain links TRBV5-1 to TRBJ1-6, with 12 bases fitting TRBD1. CDR3 nucleotide sequence: TGCGCCAGCAGCTCCTCTGGGACAGGGGGCTCGAGGAATTCACCCCTCCACTTT. Translated, it gives CASSSSGTGGSRNSPLHF.